These T cell receptor beta chains were read from a single sample in a study of blood T cells in healthy people across ages. In TCRdb, the 5' RACE reads were re-called with MiXCR into one record per CDR3 protein. The sample holds under 700,000 distinct CDR3 sequences; approximately 25% are singletons and the top ten take 8.7%. The sample was also linked to a second study, of T cells of mothers and their children.

The sequenced sample consisted of blood. The receptor set was obtained from a boy between 10 and 17 years old in good health. CDR3s include the opening cysteine and the closing phenylalanine or tryptophan. D genes are given only for firm matches. Clone size is given for some rows only: seen once, a few or many times, or a class if the clone is expanded.

clone_size	cdr3_length	v_call	d_call	j_call	cdr3_aa	cdr3_nt
once	15	TRBV7-9	.	TRBJ1-1	CASSSEYQGRTEAFF	TGTGCCAGCAGCTCAGAGTATCAGGGTCGCACTGAAGCTTTCTTT
few	16	TRBV7-2	TRBD2	TRBJ2-7	CASSLWSGRVAYEQYF	TGTGCCAGCAGCTTATGGAGCGGGAGGGTCGCCTACGAGCAGTACTTC
.	14	TRBV4-2	.	TRBJ1-4	CASSPLEAGEKLFF	TGTGCCAGCAGCCCCCTTGAGGCCGGGGAAAAACTGTTTTTT
.	13	TRBV12-3/TRBV12-4	.	TRBJ2-5	CASSGSNQETQYF	TGTGCCAGCAGCGGGAGTAACCAAGAGACCCAGTACTTC
.	16	TRBV4-3	.	TRBJ2-1	CASSQEWRFGHNEQFF	TGCGCCAGCAGCCAAGAGTGGCGTTTCGGGCACAATGAGCAGTTCTTC
.	15	TRBV9	TRBD1	TRBJ2-7	CASSHMDRGRGEQYF	TGTGCCAGCAGCCACATGGACAGGGGGCGCGGCGAGCAGTACTTC
.	14	TRBV3-1	.	TRBJ2-5	CASSKRRSKETQYF	TGTGCCAGCAGCAAACGGAGATCCAAAGAGACCCAGTACTTC
few	14	TRBV28	.	TRBJ2-1	CASSLSRGGNEQFF	TGTGCCAGCAGTTTATCACGAGGTGGGAATGAGCAGTTCTTC
.	13	TRBV13	.	TRBJ2-3	CASSREMVDTQYF	TGTGCCAGCAGCCGGGAGATGGTAGATACGCAGTATTTT
few	15	TRBV6-5	TRBD1	TRBJ1-6	CASSPDRTPNSPLHF	TGTGCCAGCAGTCCGGACAGGACCCCTAATTCACCCCTCCACTTT
few	17	TRBV12-3/TRBV12-4	TRBD1	TRBJ1-1	CASSLGGGRGQYTEAFF	TGTGCCAGCAGTTTAGGAGGTGGGAGGGGGCAGTACACTGAAGCTTTCTTT
.	13	TRBV7-9	.	TRBJ2-5	CASSKEGRETQYF	TGTGCCAGCAGCAAAGAAGGGAGGGAGACCCAGTACTTC
.	13	TRBV6-7	TRBD1	TRBJ1-1	CASSYTGTVKAFF	TGTGCCAGCAGTTATACCGGGACAGTAAAAGCTTTCTTT
.	12	TRBV7-2	.	TRBJ1-1	CASSPSRTEAFF	TGTGCCAGCAGCCCCAGCCGTACTGAAGCTTTCTTT
.	13	TRBV28	.	TRBJ1-2	CASSTLYKDGYTF	TGTGCCAGCAGTACCCTATACAAGGATGGCTACACCTTC
few	13	TRBV5-1	.	TRBJ1-5	CASSSQPDQPQHF	TGCGCCAGCAGCTCCCAGCCGGATCAGCCCCAGCATTTT
.	18	TRBV16	.	TRBJ1-5	CASSQYIPRQGPYQPQHF	TGTGCCAGCAGCCAATATATTCCGAGGCAGGGCCCGTATCAGCCCCAGCATTTT
few	14	TRBV12-3/TRBV12-4	TRBD2	TRBJ2-1	CASFSGTSSLWQFF	TGTGCCAGTTTTTCCGGGACTAGCTCGTTGTGGCAGTTCTTC
few	16	TRBV6-2/TRBV6-3	TRBD1	TRBJ2-7	CASSYGPGTETYEQYF	TGTGCCAGCAGTTATGGCCCCGGGACAGAAACCTACGAGCAGTACTTC
many	13	TRBV20-1	TRBD2	TRBJ2-7	CSAGAGESHEQYF	TGCAGTGCCGGAGCGGGAGAGTCCCACGAGCAGTACTTC
.	15	TRBV20-1	TRBD2	TRBJ2-5	CSARGTSGHRETQYF	TGCAGTGCTAGAGGGACTAGCGGGCACAGGGAGACCCAGTACTTC
few	15	TRBV3-1	TRBD1	TRBJ1-4	CASSGRGRADGKLFF	TGTGCCAGCAGCGGGAGGGGGCGAGCGGACGGAAAACTGTTTTTT
few	14	TRBV6-5	TRBD1	TRBJ1-1	CASSLGQGHTEAFF	TGTGCCAGCAGTCTCGGACAGGGCCACACTGAAGCTTTCTTT
few	15	TRBV5-1	.	TRBJ2-7	CASSPPGRAAYEQYF	TGCGCCAGCAGCCCCCCCGGGCGGGCAGCCTACGAGCAGTACTTC
few	14	TRBV7-6	.	TRBJ2-7	CASTLRGTDSEQYF	TGTGCCAGCACCTTACGAGGGACGGATTCGGAGCAGTACTTC
many	13	TRBV20-1	.	TRBJ1-2	CSARDGKGHGYTF	TGCAGTGCTAGAGACGGAAAGGGGCATGGCTACACCTTC
.	15	TRBV3-1	TRBD2	TRBJ2-3	CASSQGSGGSDTQYF	TGTGCCAGCAGCCAAGGTTCGGGAGGGTCAGATACGCAGTATTTT
few	15	TRBV15	.	TRBJ2-1	CATSRVAVSYNEQFF	TGTGCCACCAGCAGAGTGGCAGTCTCCTACAATGAGCAGTTCTTC
.	14	TRBV9	TRBD2	TRBJ2-3	CASGGLADTDTQYF	TGTGCCAGCGGTGGGCTAGCGGATACAGATACGCAGTATTTT
.	16	TRBV6-4	.	TRBJ2-6	CASNADSPSGANVLTF	TGTGCCAGCAACGCCGACAGTCCCTCTGGGGCCAACGTCCTGACTTTC
few	12	TRBV3-1	.	TRBJ2-3	CASSHTMDTQYF	TGTGCCAGCAGCCATACTATGGATACGCAGTATTTT
few	14	TRBV27	TRBD1	TRBJ1-1	CASSAGTGNTEAFF	TGTGCCAGCAGTGCTGGGACAGGGAACACTGAAGCTTTCTTT
.	13	TRBV7-2	.	TRBJ2-2	CASMRTNTGELFF	TGTGCCAGCATGCGTACGAACACCGGGGAGCTGTTTTTT
.	14	TRBV20-1	.	TRBJ2-1	CSARSREAYNEQFF	TGCAGTGCTAGGTCCAGGGAAGCCTACAATGAGCAGTTCTTC
.	15	TRBV4-1	.	TRBJ1-1	CAGSQDKGGFTEAFF	TGCGCCGGCAGCCAAGATAAGGGCGGCTTCACTGAAGCTTTCTTT
few	17	TRBV7-8	.	TRBJ2-5	CASSSRRIQGPQETQYF	TGTGCCAGCAGCTCGCGCCGGATACAGGGCCCCCAAGAGACCCAGTACTTC
.	15	TRBV7-9	.	TRBJ2-1	CASSLAPGRYNEQFF	TGTGCCAGCAGCTTAGCCCCGGGCAGGTACAATGAGCAGTTCTTC
few	15	TRBV7-8	.	TRBJ2-7	CASSLAWGTVAEQYF	TGTGCCAGCAGCTTAGCGTGGGGGACGGTCGCCGAGCAGTACTTC
.	13	TRBV28	TRBD1	TRBJ1-2	CATFSGQNYGYTF	TGTGCCACCTTCTCGGGACAGAACTATGGCTACACCTTC
few	16	TRBV20-1	TRBD2	TRBJ2-5	CSARSLAGGIQETQYF	TGCAGTGCTAGATCACTAGCGGGGGGGATACAAGAGACCCAGTACTTC
.	16	TRBV7-2	.	TRBJ2-5	CASSWRRGAIVETQYF	TGTGCCAGCAGCTGGCGCAGGGGGGCGATAGTGGAGACCCAGTACTTC
few	15	TRBV7-9	.	TRBJ1-3	CASSSRDYSGNTIYF	TGTGCCAGCAGCAGCAGGGACTACTCTGGAAACACCATATATTTT
.	15	TRBV5-5	TRBD1	TRBJ2-2	CASSPDRGQGGELFF	TGTGCCAGCAGCCCCGACAGGGGGCAGGGCGGGGAGCTGTTTTTT
.	16	TRBV6-5	.	TRBJ2-5	CASSSTGATYQETQYF	TGTGCCAGCAGTTCAACGGGGGCTACCTACCAAGAGACCCAGTACTTC